These T cell receptor beta chains were read from a single sample in a study of cytomegalovirus exposure and HLA in healthy donors. Data came from immunoSEQ multiplex PCR; TCRdb stores just in-frame clones and leaves some out. The sample holds 150,000 to 250,000 clones, 65% to 80% seen once. The sample consisted of PBMCs. These receptors were obtained from a woman aged 25-40 years in good health and CMV-seropositive. Each CDR3 is given with its conserved first and last residue. D genes are given only for firm matches. Part of the rows lack a size; the others show once, few, many or a class for expanded clones.

j_gene: TRBJ1-3
d_gene: -
abundance: -
len: 14
v_gene: TRBV5-6
CDR3aa: CASSVGGLGNTIYF
CDR3nt: TGTGCCAGCAGCGTTGGAGGTCTTGGAAACACCATATATTTT

j_gene: TRBJ1-4
d_gene: TRBD1
abundance: -
len: 15
v_gene: TRBV2
CDR3aa: CASSGQGVVNEKLFF
CDR3nt: TGTGCCAGCAGTGGACAGGGGGTTGTTAATGAAAAACTGTTTTTT

j_gene: TRBJ1-4
d_gene: -
abundance: -
len: 15
v_gene: TRBV19
CDR3aa: CASSRQGLGNEKLFF
CDR3nt: TGTGCCAGTAGTCGTCAGGGTTTGGGAAATGAAAAACTGTTTTTT

j_gene: TRBJ2-2
d_gene: -
abundance: -
len: 14
v_gene: TRBV2
CDR3aa: CASNRQMNTGELFF
CDR3nt: TGTGCCAGCAATCGACAGATGAACACCGGGGAGCTGTTTTTT

j_gene: TRBJ1-1
d_gene: TRBD1
abundance: -
len: 15
v_gene: TRBV11-2
CDR3aa: CASSRWDSWEAEAFF
CDR3nt: TGTGCCAGCAGCCGATGGGACAGCTGGGAGGCTGAAGCTTTCTTT

j_gene: TRBJ1-2
d_gene: TRBD1
abundance: -
len: 14
v_gene: TRBV5-1
CDR3aa: CASSLAGTGKGYTF
CDR3nt: TGCGCCAGCAGCTTGGCCGGGACAGGGAAAGGCTACACCTTC

j_gene: TRBJ2-5
d_gene: TRBD1
abundance: -
len: 16
v_gene: TRBV6-6
CDR3aa: CASSYQSGTGQETQYF
CDR3nt: TGTGCCAGCAGTTACCAATCCGGGACAGGACAAGAGACCCAGTACTTC

j_gene: TRBJ1-6
d_gene: -
abundance: -
len: 16
v_gene: TRBV7-2
CDR3aa: CASSLARVANNSPLHF
CDR3nt: TGTGCCAGCAGCTTAGCCCGGGTCGCAAATAATTCACCCCTCCACTTT

j_gene: TRBJ2-1
d_gene: TRBD2
abundance: once
len: 16
v_gene: TRBV4-3
CDR3aa: CASSQDEPSGVSKQFF
CDR3nt: TGCGCCAGCAGCCAAGATGAGCCTAGCGGGGTAAGTAAGCAGTTCTTC

j_gene: TRBJ1-4
d_gene: TRBD1
abundance: -
len: 15
v_gene: TRBV5-6
CDR3aa: CASSFGQGFDEKLFF
CDR3nt: TGTGCCAGCAGCTTCGGACAGGGCTTCGATGAAAAACTGTTTTTT

j_gene: TRBJ2-3
d_gene: -
abundance: -
len: 14
v_gene: TRBV7-9
CDR3aa: CASSFGGSTDTQYF
CDR3nt: TGTGCCAGCAGCTTCGGGGGAAGCACAGATACGCAGTATTTT

j_gene: TRBJ2-7
d_gene: TRBD2
abundance: -
len: 16
v_gene: TRBV10-3
CDR3aa: CAISERREGYRYEQYF
CDR3nt: TGTGCCATCAGTGAGAGGCGGGAGGGCTACCGTTACGAGCAGTACTTC

j_gene: TRBJ2-1
d_gene: TRBD2
abundance: -
len: 15
v_gene: TRBV10-3
CDR3aa: CAISEGREGYNEQFF
CDR3nt: TGTGCCATCAGTGAAGGGCGGGAGGGGTACAATGAGCAGTTCTTC

j_gene: TRBJ2-3
d_gene: -
abundance: -
len: 12
v_gene: TRBV7-2
CDR3aa: CASSLSSDTQYF
CDR3nt: TGTGCCAGCAGCTTATCTTCGGATACGCAGTATTTT

j_gene: TRBJ1-3
d_gene: -
abundance: few
len: 12
v_gene: TRBV2
CDR3aa: CASSVLGNTIYF
CDR3nt: TGTGCCAGCAGTGTTCTGGGAAACACCATATATTTT

j_gene: TRBJ2-7
d_gene: -
abundance: once
len: 15
v_gene: TRBV5-4
CDR3aa: CASSAGTRTGGEQYF
CDR3nt: TGTGCCAGCAGCGCCGGGACTAGGACAGGCGGCGAGCAGTACTTC

j_gene: TRBJ1-2
d_gene: -
abundance: once
len: 12
v_gene: TRBV4-1
CDR3aa: CASSQDGRGYTF
CDR3nt: TGCGCCAGCAGCCAAGATGGCCGAGGCTACACCTTC

j_gene: TRBJ2-2
d_gene: -
abundance: -
len: 15
v_gene: TRBV12-5
CDR3aa: CASGLDISYTGELFF
CDR3nt: TGTGCTAGTGGTTTGGACATAAGTTACACCGGGGAGCTGTTTTTT

j_gene: TRBJ2-1
d_gene: TRBD2
abundance: -
len: 13
v_gene: TRBV27
CDR3aa: CASSFGTSGEQFF
CDR3nt: TGTGCCAGCAGTTTCGGGACTAGCGGTGAGCAGTTCTTC

j_gene: TRBJ1-1
d_gene: -
abundance: once
len: 13
v_gene: TRBV2
CDR3aa: CAGREVGNTEAFF
CDR3nt: TGTGCCGGACGGGAGGTAGGGAACACTGAAGCTTTCTTT

j_gene: TRBJ1-1
d_gene: -
abundance: -
len: 13
v_gene: TRBV29-1
CDR3aa: CSVQGQVRAEAFF
CDR3nt: TGCAGCGTTCAGGGACAAGTGAGAGCTGAAGCTTTCTTT

j_gene: TRBJ2-7
d_gene: TRBD2
abundance: few
len: 15
v_gene: TRBV13
CDR3aa: CASSQRTSGRDEQYF
CDR3nt: TGTGCCAGCAGCCAACGGACTAGCGGGAGGGACGAGCAGTACTTC

j_gene: TRBJ1-2
d_gene: -
abundance: -
len: 15
v_gene: TRBV5-1
CDR3aa: CASPDSEPYNYGYTF
CDR3nt: TGCGCCAGCCCGGACAGCGAGCCATATAACTATGGCTACACCTTC

j_gene: TRBJ2-1
d_gene: TRBD2
abundance: -
len: 15
v_gene: TRBV29-1
CDR3aa: CSVWSGGSSYNEQFF
CDR3nt: TGCAGCGTATGGTCGGGGGGAAGCTCCTACAATGAGCAGTTCTTC

j_gene: TRBJ1-2
d_gene: -
abundance: once
len: 14
v_gene: TRBV5-1
CDR3aa: CASSSLPSGDGYTF
CDR3nt: TGCGCCAGCAGCTCCCTACCTTCGGGGGATGGCTACACCTTC

j_gene: TRBJ2-1
d_gene: TRBD2
abundance: -
len: 16
v_gene: TRBV2
CDR3aa: CASSGTSVSFYNEQFF
CDR3nt: TGTGCCAGCAGTGGGACTAGCGTTTCCTTCTACAATGAGCAGTTCTTC

j_gene: TRBJ1-2
d_gene: -
abundance: few
len: 13
v_gene: TRBV18
CDR3aa: CASSPGEGRGYTF
CDR3nt: TGTGCCAGCTCACCCGGGGAGGGGCGAGGCTACACCTTC

j_gene: TRBJ1-1
d_gene: -
abundance: -
len: 14
v_gene: TRBV14
CDR3aa: CASSRDTLNTEAFF
CDR3nt: TGTGCCAGCAGCCGGGACACACTGAACACTGAAGCTTTCTTT

j_gene: TRBJ2-7
d_gene: TRBD1
abundance: few
len: 13
v_gene: TRBV19
CDR3aa: CASSRDRGGEQYF
CDR3nt: TGTGCCAGTAGTAGGGACAGGGGAGGCGAGCAGTACTTC

j_gene: TRBJ1-2
d_gene: -
abundance: few
len: 13
v_gene: TRBV23-1
CDR3aa: CASSHRQNYGYTF
CDR3nt: TGCGCCAGCAGTCACCGACAGAACTATGGCTACACCTTC

j_gene: TRBJ2-1
d_gene: TRBD1
abundance: -
len: 15
v_gene: TRBV7-9
CDR3aa: CASSPRDRGSNEQFF
CDR3nt: TGTGCCAGCAGCCCCCGGGACAGGGGGTCCAATGAGCAGTTCTTC

j_gene: TRBJ2-7
d_gene: -
abundance: -
len: 12
v_gene: TRBV5-4
CDR3aa: CASSRDNYEQYF
CDR3nt: TGTGCCAGCAGCCGAGACAACTACGAGCAGTACTTC

j_gene: TRBJ2-7
d_gene: TRBD1
abundance: -
len: 14
v_gene: TRBV29-1
CDR3aa: CSVEGTGRGFGQYF
CDR3nt: TGCAGCGTTGAGGGGACAGGTAGAGGTTTCGGGCAGTACTTC

j_gene: TRBJ2-3
d_gene: -
abundance: -
len: 13
v_gene: TRBV2
CDR3aa: CASSQGLTDTQYF
CDR3nt: TGTGCCAGCAGCCAGGGCTTGACAGATACGCAGTATTTT

j_gene: TRBJ1-2
d_gene: -
abundance: few
len: 15
v_gene: TRBV7-6
CDR3aa: CASSFRGGLQRDYTF
CDR3nt: TGTGCCAGCAGCTTTAGGGGGGGGCTCCAGAGAGACTACACCTTC

j_gene: TRBJ1-1
d_gene: -
abundance: -
len: 15
v_gene: TRBV4-3
CDR3aa: CASSRGGGANTEAFF
CDR3nt: TGCGCCAGCAGTCGAGGAGGAGGGGCGAACACTGAAGCTTTCTTT

j_gene: TRBJ2-5
d_gene: -
abundance: -
len: 13
v_gene: TRBV11-2
CDR3aa: CASSLVGPETQYF
CDR3nt: TGTGCCAGCAGCTTAGTGGGGCCAGAGACCCAGTACTTC

j_gene: TRBJ1-2
d_gene: -
abundance: -
len: 16
v_gene: TRBV11-2
CDR3aa: CASSLSFRRDHYGYTF
CDR3nt: TGTGCCAGCAGCTTATCATTTCGGAGGGACCACTATGGCTACACCTTC

j_gene: TRBJ1-1
d_gene: -
abundance: -
len: 15
v_gene: TRBV4-3
CDR3aa: CASSQELQANTEAFF
CDR3nt: TGCGCCAGCAGCCAAGAGTTACAGGCGAACACTGAAGCTTTCTTT

j_gene: TRBJ2-2
d_gene: -
abundance: -
len: 15
v_gene: TRBV6-1
CDR3aa: CASSAEAQNTGELFF
CDR3nt: TGTGCCAGCAGTGCAGAGGCGCAGAACACCGGGGAGCTGTTTTTT

j_gene: TRBJ2-1
d_gene: TRBD2
abundance: -
len: 17
v_gene: TRBV7-9
CDR3aa: CASSLKSSGRARNEQFF
CDR3nt: TGTGCCAGCAGCTTAAAGTCTAGCGGGAGGGCCCGAAATGAGCAGTTCTTC

j_gene: TRBJ2-1
d_gene: -
abundance: -
len: 18
v_gene: TRBV7-9
CDR3aa: CASSPTFGGAFSYNEQFF
CDR3nt: TGTGCCAGCAGCCCCACCTTCGGGGGAGCCTTCTCCTACAATGAGCAGTTCTTC

j_gene: TRBJ2-7
d_gene: TRBD1
abundance: once
len: 17
v_gene: TRBV5-4
CDR3aa: CASSLPPGQGLLDEQYF
CDR3nt: TGTGCCAGCAGCCTACCACCGGGACAGGGGCTTTTGGACGAGCAGTACTTC

j_gene: TRBJ2-7
d_gene: TRBD1
abundance: once
len: 17
v_gene: TRBV7-7
CDR3aa: CASSLMLGTGLCYEQYF
CDR3nt: TGTGCCAGCAGCTTGATGTTGGGGACAGGGCTTTGCTACGAGCAGTACTTC

j_gene: TRBJ2-2
d_gene: TRBD1
abundance: -
len: 15
v_gene: TRBV7-9
CDR3aa: CASRVRDSYTGELFF
CDR3nt: TGTGCCAGCAGGGTCCGGGACAGCTACACCGGGGAGCTGTTTTTT

j_gene: TRBJ2-1
d_gene: -
abundance: -
len: 17
v_gene: TRBV7-6
CDR3aa: CASRLFPSRDSYNEQFF
CDR3nt: TGTGCCAGCAGGTTATTCCCCTCCAGGGACTCCTACAATGAGCAGTTCTTC

j_gene: TRBJ1-5
d_gene: -
abundance: -
len: 16
v_gene: TRBV27
CDR3aa: CASSLSTDEFNQPQHF
CDR3nt: TGTGCCAGCAGTTTATCGACAGACGAATTCAATCAGCCCCAGCATTTT

j_gene: TRBJ1-1
d_gene: -
abundance: -
len: 13
v_gene: TRBV5-1
CDR3aa: CASSSTAAFEAFF
CDR3nt: TGCGCCAGCAGTAGTACAGCAGCTTTTGAAGCTTTCTTT